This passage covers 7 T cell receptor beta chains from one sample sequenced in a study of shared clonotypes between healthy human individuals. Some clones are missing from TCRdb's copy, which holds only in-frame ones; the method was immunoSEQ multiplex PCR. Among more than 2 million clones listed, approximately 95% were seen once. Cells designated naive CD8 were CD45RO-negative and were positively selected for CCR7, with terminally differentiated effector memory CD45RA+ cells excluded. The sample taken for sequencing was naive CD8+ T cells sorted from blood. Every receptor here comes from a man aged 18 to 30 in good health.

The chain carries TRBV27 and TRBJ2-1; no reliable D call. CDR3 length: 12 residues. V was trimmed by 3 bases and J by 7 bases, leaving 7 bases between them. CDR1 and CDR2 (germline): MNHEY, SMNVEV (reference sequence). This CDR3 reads CASSFTANEQFF. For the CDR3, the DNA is TGTGCCAGCAGTTTTACAGCGAATGAGCAGTTCTTC.

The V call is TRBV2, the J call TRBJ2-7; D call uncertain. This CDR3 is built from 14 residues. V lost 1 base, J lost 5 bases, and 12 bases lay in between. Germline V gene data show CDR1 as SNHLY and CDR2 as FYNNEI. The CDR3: CASSEGRAADEQYF. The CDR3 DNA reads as TGTGCCAGCAGTGAAGGAAGGGCGGCCGACGAGCAGTACTTC.

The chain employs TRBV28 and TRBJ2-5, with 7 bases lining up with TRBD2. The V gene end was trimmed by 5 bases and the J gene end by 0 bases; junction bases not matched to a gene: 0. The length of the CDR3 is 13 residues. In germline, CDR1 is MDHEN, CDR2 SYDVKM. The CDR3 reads CASSRGDQETQYF. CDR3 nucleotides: TGTGCCAGCAGTCGGGGGGACCAAGAGACCCAGTACTTC. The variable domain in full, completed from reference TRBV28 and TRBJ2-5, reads DVKVTQSSRYLVKRTGEKVFLECVQDMDHENMFWYRQDPGLGLRLIYFSYDVKMKEKGDIPEGYSVSREKKERFSLILESASTNQTSMYLCASSRGDQETQYFGPGTRLLVL.

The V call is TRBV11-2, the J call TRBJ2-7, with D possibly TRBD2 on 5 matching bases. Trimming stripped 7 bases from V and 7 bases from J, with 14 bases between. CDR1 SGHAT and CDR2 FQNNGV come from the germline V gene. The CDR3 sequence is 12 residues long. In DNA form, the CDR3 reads TGTGCCAGCACTTGGGCGGGCTTAGAGCAGTACTTC. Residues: CASTWAGLEQYF.

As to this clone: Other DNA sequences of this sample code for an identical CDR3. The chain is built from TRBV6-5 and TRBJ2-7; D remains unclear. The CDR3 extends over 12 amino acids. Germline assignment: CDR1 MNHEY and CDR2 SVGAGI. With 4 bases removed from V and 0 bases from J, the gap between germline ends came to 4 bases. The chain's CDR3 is CASSLSSYEQYF. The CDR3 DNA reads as TGTGCCAGCAGTTTATCCTCCTACGAGCAGTACTTC.

CDR3 in amino acids: CASSIAGDYGYTF. The CDR3 DNA sequence: TGTGCCAGCAGTATCGCAGGAGACTATGGCTACACCTTC. V and J are TRBV27 and TRBJ1-2, with D hard to call. Germline V gene data show CDR1 as MNHEY and CDR2 as SMNVEV (reference sequence). The CDR3 loop spans 13 amino acids. The ends were cut back, 5 bases at V and 3 bases at J, with 10 bases in the middle.

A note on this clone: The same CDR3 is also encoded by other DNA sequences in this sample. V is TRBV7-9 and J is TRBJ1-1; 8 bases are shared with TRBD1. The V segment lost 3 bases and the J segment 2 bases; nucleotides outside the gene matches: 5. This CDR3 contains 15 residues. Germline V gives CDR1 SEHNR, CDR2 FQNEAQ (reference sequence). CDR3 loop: CASSLPTGVNTEAFF. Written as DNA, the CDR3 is TGTGCCAGCAGCTTGCCGACAGGGGTCAACACTGAAGCTTTCTTT.